These T cell receptor beta chains were read from a single sample in a study of shared clonotypes between healthy human individuals. The protocol was immunoSEQ multiplex PCR, while the TCRdb copy is restricted to in-frame clones and leaves out a portion. The repertoire includes about 1 million clones, approximately 78% of them detected once, and 0.52% sits in the top ten. The specimen sequenced was memory CD4+ T cells from PBMCs. Receptor source: a man between 18 and 35 years old in good health. Some clones in this sample may be carry-over from other donors' samples. The CDR3 runs from the conserved cysteine through the conserved F or W. Each record gives: V gene, J gene, clone size, D gene, CDR3 protein, CDR3 DNA. The D gene is left open where the match is weak. Clone size appears in some rows only: once, few, many, or a class for an expanded clone.

>TRBV7-8|TRBJ1-5|NA|TRBD1
CASSWDRAQPQHF
TGTGCCAGCAGCTGGGACAGGGCTCAGCCCCAGCATTTT
>TRBV5-1|TRBJ2-5|NA|NA
CASSLIESIQTQYF
TGCGCCAGCAGCTTGATCGAGTCGATTCAGACCCAGTACTTC
>TRBV6-1|TRBJ2-7|NA|NA
CASRSGTTYEQYF
TGTGCCAGCAGGTCCGGGACAACCTACGAGCAGTACTTC
>TRBV19|TRBJ2-2|NA|NA
CAGSWGSDTGELFF
TGTGCCGGATCGTGGGGGTCCGACACCGGGGAGCTGTTTTTT
>TRBV9|TRBJ2-1|NA|NA
CASSVSDRSYNEQFF
TGTGCCAGCAGCGTATCCGACCGCTCCTACAATGAGCAGTTCTTC
>TRBV28|TRBJ1-2|NA|NA
CASVTPGGRIGYTF
TGTGCCAGCGTAACACCGGGGGGGCGGATAGGCTACACCTTC
>TRBV5-1|TRBJ2-2|NA|TRBD1
CASSPDRANTGELFF
TGCGCCAGCAGCCCGGACAGGGCGAACACCGGGGAGCTGTTTTTT
>TRBV6-5|TRBJ2-7|once|TRBD2
CASRLAGGRYYEQYF
TGTGCCAGCAGGCTAGCGGGAGGTCGATACTACGAGCAGTACTTC
>TRBV5-1|TRBJ2-7|NA|TRBD2
CASSPQGTSVEQYF
TGCGCCAGCAGCCCCCAAGGGACTAGCGTCGAGCAGTACTTC
>TRBV27|TRBJ2-5|few|TRBD2
CASSQPTSGRQETQYF
TGTGCCAGCAGTCAACCGACTAGCGGGAGGCAAGAGACCCAGTACTTC
>TRBV29-1|TRBJ2-3|NA|TRBD2
CSGTRTRGDTQYF
TGCAGCGGGACGAGGACTAGAGGAGATACGCAGTATTTT